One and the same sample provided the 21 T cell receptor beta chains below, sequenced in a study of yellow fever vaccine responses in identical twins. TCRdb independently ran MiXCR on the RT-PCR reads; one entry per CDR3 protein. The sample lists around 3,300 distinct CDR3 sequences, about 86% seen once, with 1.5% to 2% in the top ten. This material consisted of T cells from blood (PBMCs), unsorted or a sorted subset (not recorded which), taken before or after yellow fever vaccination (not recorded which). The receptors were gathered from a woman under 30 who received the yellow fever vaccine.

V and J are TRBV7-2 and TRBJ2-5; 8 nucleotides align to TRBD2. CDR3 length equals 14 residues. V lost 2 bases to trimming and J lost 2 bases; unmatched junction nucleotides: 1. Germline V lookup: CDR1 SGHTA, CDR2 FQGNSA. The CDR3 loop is CASSLTSGQETQYF. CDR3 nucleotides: TGTGCCAGCAGCTTAACTAGCGGTCAAGAGACCCAGTACTTC.

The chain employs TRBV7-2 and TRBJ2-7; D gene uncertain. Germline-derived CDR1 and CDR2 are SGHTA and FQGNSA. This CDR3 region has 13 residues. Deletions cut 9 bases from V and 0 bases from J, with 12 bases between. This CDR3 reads CASSRATSYEQYF. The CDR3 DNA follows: TGTGCCAGTTCTCGGGCAACCTCCTACGAGCAGTACTTC. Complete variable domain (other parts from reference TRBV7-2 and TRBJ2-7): GAGVSQSPSNKVTEKGKDVELRCDPISGHTALYWYRQSLGQGLEFLIYFQGNSAPDKSGLPSDRFSAERTGGSVSTLTIQRTQQEDSAVYLCASSRATSYEQYFGPGTRLTVT.

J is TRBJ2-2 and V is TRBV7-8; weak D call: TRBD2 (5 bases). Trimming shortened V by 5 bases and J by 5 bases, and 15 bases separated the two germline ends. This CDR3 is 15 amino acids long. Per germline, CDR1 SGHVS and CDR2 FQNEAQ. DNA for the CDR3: TGTGCCAGCAGCCGGGAAGGAGGCGGGACCGGGGAGCTGTTTTTT. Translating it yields CASSREGGGTGELFF.

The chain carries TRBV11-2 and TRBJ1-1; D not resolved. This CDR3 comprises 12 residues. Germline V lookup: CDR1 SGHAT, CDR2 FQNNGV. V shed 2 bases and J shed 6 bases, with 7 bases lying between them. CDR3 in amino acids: CASSLFGSEAFF. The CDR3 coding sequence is TGTGCCAGCAGCTTATTCGGCTCTGAAGCTTTCTTT.

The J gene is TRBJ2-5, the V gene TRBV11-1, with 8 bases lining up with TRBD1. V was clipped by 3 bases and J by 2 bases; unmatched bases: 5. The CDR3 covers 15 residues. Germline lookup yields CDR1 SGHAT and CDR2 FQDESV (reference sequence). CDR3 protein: CASSLGDRGQETQYF. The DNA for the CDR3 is TGTGCCAGCAGCTTGGGCGACAGGGGACAAGAGACCCAGTACTTC.

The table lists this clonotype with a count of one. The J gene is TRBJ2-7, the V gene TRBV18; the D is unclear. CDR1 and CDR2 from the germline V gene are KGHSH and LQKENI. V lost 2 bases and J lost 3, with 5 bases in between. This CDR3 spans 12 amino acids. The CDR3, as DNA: TGTGCCAGCTCACCAGCGAGCTACGAGCAGTACTTC. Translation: CASSPASYEQYF.

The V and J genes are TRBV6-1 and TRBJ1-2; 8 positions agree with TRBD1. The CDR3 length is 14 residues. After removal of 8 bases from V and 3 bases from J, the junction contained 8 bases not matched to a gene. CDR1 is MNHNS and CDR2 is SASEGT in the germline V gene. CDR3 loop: CASDTGGDDYGYTF. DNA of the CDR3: TGTGCCAGCGATACAGGGGGTGATGACTATGGCTACACCTTC.

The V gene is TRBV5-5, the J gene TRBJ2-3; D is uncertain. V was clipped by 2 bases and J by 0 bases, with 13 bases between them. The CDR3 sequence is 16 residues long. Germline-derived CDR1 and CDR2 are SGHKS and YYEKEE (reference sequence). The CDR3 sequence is CASSLATAPSTDTQYF. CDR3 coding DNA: TGTGCCAGCAGCTTAGCCACAGCCCCTAGCACAGATACGCAGTATTTT.

The CDR3 DNA sequence: TGTGCCAGCAGTTCTAAGGGGGCCGGGGAGCAGTTCTTC. This gives the protein CASSSKGAGEQFF. This chain joins TRBV11-1 and TRBJ2-1, with 7 bases identical to TRBD1. V shed 6 bases and J 10 bases; nucleotides not matched to a gene: 9. Germline CDR1 reads SGHAT; CDR2 reads FQDESV (reference sequence). The CDR3 totals 13 residues.

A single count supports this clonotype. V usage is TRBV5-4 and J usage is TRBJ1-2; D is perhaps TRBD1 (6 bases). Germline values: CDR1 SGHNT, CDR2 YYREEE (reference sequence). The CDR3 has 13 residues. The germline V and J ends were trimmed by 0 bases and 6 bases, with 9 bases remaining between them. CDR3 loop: CASSLGGADGYTF. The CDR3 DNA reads TGTGCCAGCAGCTTGGGGGGGGCGGATGGCTACACCTTC.

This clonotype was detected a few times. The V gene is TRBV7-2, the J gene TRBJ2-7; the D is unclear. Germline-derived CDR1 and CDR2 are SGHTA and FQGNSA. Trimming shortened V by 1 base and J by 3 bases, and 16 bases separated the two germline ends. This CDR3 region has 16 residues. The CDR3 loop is CASSLVGNDLLYEQYF. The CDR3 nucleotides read TGTGCCAGCAGCTTAGTAGGGAATGATCTCCTCTACGAGCAGTACTTC.

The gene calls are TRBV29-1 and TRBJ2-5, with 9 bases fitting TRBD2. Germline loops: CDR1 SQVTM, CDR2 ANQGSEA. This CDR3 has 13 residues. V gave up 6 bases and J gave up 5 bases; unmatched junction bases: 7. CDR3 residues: CSVVSGSDETQYF. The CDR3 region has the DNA TGCAGCGTCGTTAGCGGGAGTGACGAGACCCAGTACTTC.

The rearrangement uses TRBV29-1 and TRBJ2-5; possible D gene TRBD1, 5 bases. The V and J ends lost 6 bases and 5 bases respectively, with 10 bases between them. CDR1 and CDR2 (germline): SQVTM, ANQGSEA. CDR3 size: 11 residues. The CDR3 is CSVAKGETQYF. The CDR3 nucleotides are TGCAGCGTCGCTAAGGGGGAGACCCAGTACTTC. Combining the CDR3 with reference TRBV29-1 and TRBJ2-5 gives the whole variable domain SAVISQKPSRDICQRGTSLTIQCQVDSQVTMMFWYRQQPGQSLTLIATANQGSEATYESGFVIDKFPISRPNLTFSTLTVSNMSPEDSSIYLCSVAKGETQYFGPGTRLLVL.

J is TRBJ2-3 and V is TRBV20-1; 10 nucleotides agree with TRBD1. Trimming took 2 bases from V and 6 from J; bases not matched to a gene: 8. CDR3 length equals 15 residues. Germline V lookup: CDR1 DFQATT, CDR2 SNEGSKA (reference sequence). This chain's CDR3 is CSARPPTGGWDTQYF. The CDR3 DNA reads TGCAGTGCTAGACCCCCGACAGGGGGCTGGGATACGCAGTATTTT.

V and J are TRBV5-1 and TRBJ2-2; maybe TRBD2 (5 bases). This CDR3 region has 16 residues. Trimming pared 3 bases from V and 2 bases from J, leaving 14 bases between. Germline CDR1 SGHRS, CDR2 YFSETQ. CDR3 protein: CASSSQAAINTGELFF. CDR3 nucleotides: TGCGCCAGCAGCTCCCAAGCGGCCATCAACACCGGGGAGCTGTTTTTT.

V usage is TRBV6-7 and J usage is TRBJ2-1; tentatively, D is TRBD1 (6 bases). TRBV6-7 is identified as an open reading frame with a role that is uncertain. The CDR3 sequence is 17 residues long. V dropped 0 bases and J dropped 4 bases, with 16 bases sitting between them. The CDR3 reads CASSYSERQGMYNEQFF. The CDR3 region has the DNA TGTGCCAGCAGTTACTCGGAGAGGCAGGGGATGTACAATGAGCAGTTCTTC.

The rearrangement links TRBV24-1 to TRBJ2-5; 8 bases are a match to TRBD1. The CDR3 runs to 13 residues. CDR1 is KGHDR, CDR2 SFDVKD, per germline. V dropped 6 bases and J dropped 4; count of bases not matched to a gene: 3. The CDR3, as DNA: TGTGCCACCAGTCCCAGGGGGCGAGAGACCCAGTACTTC. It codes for CATSPRGRETQYF.

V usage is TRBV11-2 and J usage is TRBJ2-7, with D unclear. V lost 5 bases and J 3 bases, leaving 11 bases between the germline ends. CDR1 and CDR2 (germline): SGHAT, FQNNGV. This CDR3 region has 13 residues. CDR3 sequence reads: CASSLTPDYEQYF. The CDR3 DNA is TGTGCCAGCAGCCTTACACCGGACTACGAGCAGTACTTC.

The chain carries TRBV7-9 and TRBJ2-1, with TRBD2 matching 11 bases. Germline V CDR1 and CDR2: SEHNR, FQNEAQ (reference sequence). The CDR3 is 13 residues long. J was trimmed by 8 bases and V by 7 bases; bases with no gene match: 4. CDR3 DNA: TGTGCCAGCAAAAATAGCGGGAGGGATGAGCAGTTCTTC. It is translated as CASKNSGRDEQFF.

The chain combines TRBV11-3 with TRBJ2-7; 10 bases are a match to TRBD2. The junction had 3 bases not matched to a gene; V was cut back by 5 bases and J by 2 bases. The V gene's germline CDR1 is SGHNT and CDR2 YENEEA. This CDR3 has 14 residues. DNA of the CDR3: TGTGCCAGCAGCCAAAGCGGGGGGGCCTACGAGCAGTACTTC. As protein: CASSQSGGAYEQYF.

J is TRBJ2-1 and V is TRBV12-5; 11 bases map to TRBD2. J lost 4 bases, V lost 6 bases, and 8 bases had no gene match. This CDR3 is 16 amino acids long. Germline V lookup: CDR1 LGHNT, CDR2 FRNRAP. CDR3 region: CASGSKLAGEYNEQFF. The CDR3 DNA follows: TGTGCTAGTGGATCCAAACTAGCGGGAGAGTACAATGAGCAGTTCTTC.